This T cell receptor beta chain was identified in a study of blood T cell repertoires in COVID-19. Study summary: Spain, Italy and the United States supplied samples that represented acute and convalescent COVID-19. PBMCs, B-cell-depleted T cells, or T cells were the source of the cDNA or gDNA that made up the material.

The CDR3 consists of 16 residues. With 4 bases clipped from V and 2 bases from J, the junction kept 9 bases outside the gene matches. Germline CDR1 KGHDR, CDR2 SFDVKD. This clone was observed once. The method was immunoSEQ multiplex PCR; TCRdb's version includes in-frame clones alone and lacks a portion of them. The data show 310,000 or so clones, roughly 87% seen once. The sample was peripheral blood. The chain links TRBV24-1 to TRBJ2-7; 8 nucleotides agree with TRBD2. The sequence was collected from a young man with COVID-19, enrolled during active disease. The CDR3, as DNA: TGTGCCACCAGTGACCCCACTAGCGGCCCAGCCTACGAGCAGTACTTC. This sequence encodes CATSDPTSGPAYEQYF.